Each of the 9 T cell receptor beta chains below was sequenced from the same sample in a study of cytomegalovirus exposure and HLA in healthy donors. PCR involved 60 Vbeta and 13 Jbeta primers. Using immunoSEQ multiplex PCR, the repertoire was profiled, and TCRdb retains in-frame clones only, with some absent. Among about 190,000 clones, around four fifths were seen once, and the ten largest hold approximately 0.8%. Sequences were obtained from PBMCs. The receptors derive from a woman under 30 in good health and CMV-seronegative.

This rearrangement joins TRBV7-9 to TRBJ2-7; D is perhaps TRBD2 (6 bases). V lost 5 bases, J lost 3 bases, and 8 bases lay in between. Germline values: CDR1 SEHNR, CDR2 FQNEAQ (reference sequence). This CDR3 has 12 residues. CDR3 sequence (DNA): TGTGCCAGCAGCCCCGGGAGCTACGAGCAGTACTTC. Its protein is CASSPGSYEQYF.

The gene calls are TRBV6-5 and TRBJ1-1, with D hard to call. Germline CDR1 is MNHEY and CDR2 is SVGAGI. This CDR3 has 13 amino acids. Trimming shortened V by 8 bases and J by 1 base, and 11 bases separated the two germline ends. The chain's CDR3 is CASAFFGNTEAFF. CDR3 DNA: TGTGCCAGCGCGTTTTTCGGGAACACTGAAGCTTTCTTT.

The chain has TRBV5-1 and TRBJ2-7; 9 bases are a match to TRBD1. V gave up 0 bases and J gave up 2 bases; unmatched junction bases: 3. Germline CDR1 and CDR2: SGHRS and YFSETQ. The CDR3 contains 15 residues. For the CDR3, the DNA is TGCGCCAGCAGCTTGGCGACAGGGGGTACCTACGAGCAGTACTTC. Translation gives CASSLATGGTYEQYF.

This chain links TRBV6-6 with TRBJ2-3; no clear D. CDR1 and CDR2 (germline): MNHNY, SVGAGI (reference sequence). Trimming took off 1 base at V and 0 bases at J, with 11 bases between the two ends. This CDR3 comprises 16 residues. CDR3 in DNA: TGTGCCAGCAGTTACTGGGCAGATAAAAGCACAGATACGCAGTATTTT. Residues: CASSYWADKSTDTQYF.

This clone has a single count. The rearrangement uses TRBV5-8 and TRBJ1-5; 7 bases agree with TRBD1. The CDR3 is made up of 16 amino acids. CDR1 is SGHTS, CDR2 YDEGEE, per germline. Germline trimming cut 0 bases from V and 4 bases from J; bases unmatched to any gene: 7. The DNA for the CDR3 is TGTGCCAGCAGCTTGGGGCAGGGGGGTCGAAATCAGCCCCAGCATTTT. It yields the protein CASSLGQGGRNQPQHF.

The V gene is TRBV5-4, the J gene TRBJ1-1, with D perhaps TRBD1 (5 bases). CDR1 SGHNT and CDR2 YYREEE come from the germline V gene (reference sequence). V gave up 5 bases and J gave up 1 base, with 9 bases separating them. The CDR3 runs 13 residues. The CDR3 nucleotides are TGTGCCAGCAGTTTCGACAGGAACACTGAAGCTTTCTTT. It specifies CASSFDRNTEAFF.

This clone showed up just once. The chain combines TRBV29-1 with TRBJ2-1, with D possibly TRBD2 on 6 matching bases. Germline lookup yields CDR1 SQVTM and CDR2 ANQGSEA. The CDR3 sequence is 12 residues long. V was cut by 5 bases and J by 8 bases, with 13 bases left in between. The CDR3 nucleotides are TGCAGCGTTCCGGACCGGAGGGATGAGCAGTTCTTC. Residues: CSVPDRRDEQFF.

The V gene is TRBV27, the J gene TRBJ1-1; D is uncertain. This CDR3 has 17 residues. V lost 1 base and J 0 bases, leaving 15 bases between the germline ends. Germline CDR1 and CDR2: MNHEY and SMNVEV (reference sequence). The CDR3 bases are TGTGCCAGCAGTTTATTCGGGTCAGCTTACATGAACACTGAAGCTTTCTTT. Amino acids: CASSLFGSAYMNTEAFF.

This clone is a singleton in its sample. The V gene is TRBV13, the J gene TRBJ2-7; TRBD1 matches at 8 bases. The ends lost 5 bases at V and 3 bases at J; junction bases unmatched: 6. CDR1 PRHDT and CDR2 FYEKMQ come from the germline V gene (reference sequence). The length of the CDR3 is 14 residues. CDR3 in amino acids: CASSPGQGDYEQYF. The CDR3 coding sequence is TGTGCCAGCAGCCCCGGACAGGGAGACTACGAGCAGTACTTC.